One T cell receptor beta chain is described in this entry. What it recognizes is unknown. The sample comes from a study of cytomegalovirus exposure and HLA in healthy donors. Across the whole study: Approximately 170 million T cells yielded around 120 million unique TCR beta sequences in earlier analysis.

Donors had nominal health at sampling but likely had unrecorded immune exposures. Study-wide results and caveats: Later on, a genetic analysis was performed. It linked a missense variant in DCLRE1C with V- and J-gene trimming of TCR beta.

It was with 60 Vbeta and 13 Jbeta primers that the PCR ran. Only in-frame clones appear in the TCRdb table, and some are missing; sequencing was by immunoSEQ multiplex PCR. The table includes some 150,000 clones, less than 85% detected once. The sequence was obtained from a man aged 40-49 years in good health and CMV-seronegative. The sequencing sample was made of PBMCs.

CDR3 residues: CASSPYGVAGTRNEQFF. In DNA, the CDR3 is TGTGCCAGCAGTCCCTACGGGGTAGCGGGGACTAGAAATGAGCAGTTCTTC. V gene TRBV28 combines with J gene TRBJ2-1; 8 bases fit TRBD2. V was pared by 5 bases and J by 7 bases, with 16 bases of the junction left unmatched. CDR1 MDHEN and CDR2 SYDVKM come from the germline V gene. CDR3 length: 17 amino acids.